This T cell receptor beta chain originates from a study of blood T cell repertoires in COVID-19. As for the study in general: Samples of COVID-19 (acute and convalescent) were obtained from the United States, Italy and Spain.

A remark on this clone: An end of the junction differs from the germline gene, which may be a read error.

Measured with immunoSEQ multiplex PCR; TCRdb has only the in-frame clones, and not every one. Counted here are approximately 140,000 clones, approximately 80% occurring once; the ten biggest clones make up around 6.8%. The receptor comes from a human donor in a cohort sampled during active COVID-19. The sample was peripheral blood.

As DNA, the CDR3 is TGTGCTAGCAGCTTAGGACAGGGGACCTCAGATACGCAGTATTTT. It translates to CASSLGQGTSDTQYF. The chain combines TRBV7-7 with TRBJ2-3; 9 bases fit TRBD1. Germline-derived CDR1 and CDR2 are SSHAT and FNYEAQ (reference sequence). The CDR3 runs to 15 residues.